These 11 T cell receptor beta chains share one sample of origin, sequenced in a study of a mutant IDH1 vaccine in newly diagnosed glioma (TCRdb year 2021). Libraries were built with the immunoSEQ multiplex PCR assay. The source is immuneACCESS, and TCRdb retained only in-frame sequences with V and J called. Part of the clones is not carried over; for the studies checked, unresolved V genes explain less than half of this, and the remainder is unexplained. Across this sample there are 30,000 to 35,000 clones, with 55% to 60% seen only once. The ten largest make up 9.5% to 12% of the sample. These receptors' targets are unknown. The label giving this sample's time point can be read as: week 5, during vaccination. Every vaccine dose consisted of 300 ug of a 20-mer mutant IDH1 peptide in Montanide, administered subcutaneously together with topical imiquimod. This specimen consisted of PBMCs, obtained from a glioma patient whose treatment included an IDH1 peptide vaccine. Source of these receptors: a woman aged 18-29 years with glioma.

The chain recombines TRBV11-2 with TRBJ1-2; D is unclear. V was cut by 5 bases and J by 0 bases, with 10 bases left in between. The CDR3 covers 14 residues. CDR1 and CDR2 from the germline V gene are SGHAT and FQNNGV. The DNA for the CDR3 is TGTGCCAGCAGCATGGACGGGGCTAACTATGGCTACACCTTC. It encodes CASSMDGANYGYTF.

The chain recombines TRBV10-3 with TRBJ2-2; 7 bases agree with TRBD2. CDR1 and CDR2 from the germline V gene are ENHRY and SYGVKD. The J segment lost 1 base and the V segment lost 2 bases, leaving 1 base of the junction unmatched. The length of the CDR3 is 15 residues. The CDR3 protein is CAISELAENTGELFF. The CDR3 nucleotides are TGTGCCATCAGTGAGCTAGCGGAGAACACCGGGGAGCTGTTTTTT.

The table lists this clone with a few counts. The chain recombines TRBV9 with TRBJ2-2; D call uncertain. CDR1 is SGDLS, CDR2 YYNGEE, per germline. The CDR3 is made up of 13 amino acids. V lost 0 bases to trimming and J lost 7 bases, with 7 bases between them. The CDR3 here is CASSVGSSGELFF. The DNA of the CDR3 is TGTGCCAGCAGCGTAGGGAGCAGCGGGGAGCTGTTTTTT.

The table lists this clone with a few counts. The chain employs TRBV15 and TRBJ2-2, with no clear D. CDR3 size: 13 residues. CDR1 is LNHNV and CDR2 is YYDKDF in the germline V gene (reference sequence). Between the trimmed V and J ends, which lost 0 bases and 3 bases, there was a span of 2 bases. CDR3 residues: CATSREHTGELFF. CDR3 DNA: TGTGCCACCAGCAGAGAACACACCGGGGAGCTGTTTTTT.

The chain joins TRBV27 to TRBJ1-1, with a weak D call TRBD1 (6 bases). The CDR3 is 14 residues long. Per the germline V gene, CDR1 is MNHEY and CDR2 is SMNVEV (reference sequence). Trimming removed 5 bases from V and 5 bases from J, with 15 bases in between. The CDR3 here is CASSLGGGGTEAFF. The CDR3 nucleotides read TGTGCCAGCAGTCTCGGAGGAGGGGGGACTGAAGCTTTCTTT.

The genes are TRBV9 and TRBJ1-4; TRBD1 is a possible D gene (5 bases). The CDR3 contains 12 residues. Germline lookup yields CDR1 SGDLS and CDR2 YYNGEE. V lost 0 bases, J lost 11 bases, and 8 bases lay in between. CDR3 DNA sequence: TGTGCCAGCAGCGTAGGTTCAGGGAAACTGTTTTTT. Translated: CASSVGSGKLFF.

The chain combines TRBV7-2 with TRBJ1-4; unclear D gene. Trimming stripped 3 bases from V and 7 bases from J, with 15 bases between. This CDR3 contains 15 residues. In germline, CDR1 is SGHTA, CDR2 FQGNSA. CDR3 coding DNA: TGTGCCAGCAGCTTCCGGGCCACTGCGGGTGAAAAACTGTTTTTT. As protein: CASSFRATAGEKLFF.

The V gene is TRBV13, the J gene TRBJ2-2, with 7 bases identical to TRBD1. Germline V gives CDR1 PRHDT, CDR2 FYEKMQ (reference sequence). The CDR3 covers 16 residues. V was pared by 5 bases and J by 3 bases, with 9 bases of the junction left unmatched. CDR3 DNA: TGTGCCAGCAGCCGGCGACAGGGACGAGACACCGGGGAGCTGTTTTTT. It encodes CASSRRQGRDTGELFF.

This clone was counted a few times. The CDR3, as DNA: TGTGCCTGGAGACAGGGTATGTTTGAGCAGTACTTC. As protein: CAWRQGMFEQYF. This chain links TRBV30 with TRBJ2-7, with D maybe TRBD1 (6 bases). Trimming took 3 bases from V and 7 from J, leaving 13 bases between them. Germline CDR1 GTSNPN, CDR2 SVGIG (reference sequence). The CDR3 has 12 amino acids.

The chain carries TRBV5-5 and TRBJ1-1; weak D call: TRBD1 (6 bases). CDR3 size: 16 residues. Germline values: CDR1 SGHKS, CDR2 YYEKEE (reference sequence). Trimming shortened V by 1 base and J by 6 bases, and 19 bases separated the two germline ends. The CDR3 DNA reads TGTGCCAGCAGCTTGTCTTTCATCAGGGGTCGGGCTGAAGCTTTCTTT. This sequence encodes CASSLSFIRGRAEAFF.

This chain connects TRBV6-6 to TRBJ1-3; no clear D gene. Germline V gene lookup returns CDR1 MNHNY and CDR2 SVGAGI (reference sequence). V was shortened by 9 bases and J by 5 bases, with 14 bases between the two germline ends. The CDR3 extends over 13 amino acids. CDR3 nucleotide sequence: TGTGCCAGTCTCATGGGTAGGAGAAACACCATATATTTT. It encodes CASLMGRRNTIYF.